This paragraph covers one TCR beta chain sequence. Its antigen has not been determined. No much larger clonotype is one base removed from it; base qualities were not supplied. This entry comes from a study of cytomegalovirus exposure and HLA in healthy donors (dated by TCRdb to the late 2010s). Looking at the study overall: According to an earlier analysis of several hundred of the donors, some 170 million T cells yielded 117 million unique TCR beta sequences and about 300 Gb of sequence data. The study aimed to test whether signatures of past pathogen exposure could be identified by cataloging public T cell receptors. To decide whether each TCR beta V gene segment behaved as functional or pseudogenic, an earlier analysis of some 600 of the donors relied on high-throughput TCR beta sequencing. The T cell repertoires of 550 to 850 subjects were profiled by immunosequencing and related to cytomegalovirus serostatus. The genetic ancestry cluster associated with self-reported Caucasian donors included 70% to 85% of the 300 to 400 genotyped donors. Five DR-DQ haplotypes were treated as single units for association and clustering because of strong linkage in the cohort. Rather than using new phenotypic data, the later analysis identified candidate immune exposures from TCR beta sequences and from how often those sequences occurred across donors. To predict cytomegalovirus infection status, the study brought together high-throughput TCR immunosequencing, statistical association of individual TCRs with disease status, and machine learning. Typing coverage differed by locus: A, B, C, DRB1 and DQB1 were typed in about 629-640 donors, DQA1 in 522, DPA1 in nearly 610, and DPB1 in 450 to 490. Class I and class II HLA loci were covered by the typing at four-digit resolution. Across approximately 400 genotyped donors of the cohort, an average of approximately 220,000 unique TCR beta nucleotide sequences per donor were sequenced, and around 19% of those sequences were non-productive. Roughly 300 gigabases of sequencing data and tens of millions of unique TCR sequences were included in an early release covering about 700 HLA-typed donors. Genome-wide SNP genotypes for about 65% of the roughly 670 donors were used in a later genetic analysis, which treated that subset as a discovery cohort. A separate validation cohort of 100 to 150 different subjects was used in addition to the approximately 670-subject first cohort. Donor age, sex, ethnicity and CMV serostatus were compiled together with the repertoire data. All discovery cohort repertoires had been generated using a single sequencing platform. A later analysis re-analyzed previously published TCR beta repertoires from 600 to 850 donors and added high-resolution HLA genotyping to study TCR occurrence patterns.

Library preparation employed the immunoSEQ multiplex PCR assay. For the multiplex PCR, a mixture combining 60 forward primers for TCR Vbeta segments and 13 reverse primers for TCR Jbeta segments was used. A multiplex PCR assay on genomic DNA amplified the CDR3 region of rearranged TCR beta genes. On the Illumina HiSeq System, the amplified TCR beta libraries were sequenced as 87-base-pair reads. The original methods were these. A later analysis counted approximately 84 million unique TCR beta chains across the 670 or so repertoires, and some 11 million of these chains were shared by at least two donors. Raw reads were error-corrected and collapsed into unique sequences with a nearest-neighbor algorithm that merged closely related sequences to remove PCR and sequencing errors. V, D and J gene segments were assigned by aligning CDR3 sequences to IMGT reference sequences. For a sequence to be retained, at least a six-nucleotide match to both a V gene segment and a J gene segment was required. A rearrangement was called productive if the CDR3 had no stop codons and remained in frame with V and J, and every other rearrangement was called non-productive. CDR3 was defined by IMGT convention, running from the second conserved V-encoded cysteine to the conserved J-encoded phenylalanine. The earlier analysis of around 640 of the donors excluded sequences that lacked an unambiguous match to a single V gene segment. In an earlier analysis of more than 500 of the donors, a V segment was called functional when productive rearrangements were above 56.7%, and segregating when the standard deviation between donors exceeded 5%. A statistical classification framework was built to diagnose cytomegalovirus status from the catalog of TCR beta chain sequences. A later analysis assigned V and J genes by comparing TCR nucleotide sequences with IMGT/GENE-DB human TR gene sequences. The TCRdist pipeline was used in a later analysis to assign CDR3 sequences and most-parsimonious VDJ recombination scenarios. In a later analysis, each TCR beta chain was defined by its CDR3 amino acid sequence together with its V-gene family, and reads without a unique V-gene family were excluded. As a way to deal with suspected cross-contamination and a sequencing artifact, a later analysis dropped 450 to 600 nucleotide sequences that were highly shared and had low generation probability. In a later analysis, a clonal expansion index for each public chain was calculated from normalized within-repertoire ranks of inferred template counts. A later analysis computed generation probabilities with a VDJ recombination model fitted to out-of-frame rearrangements, and checked the results against IGoR. In a later analysis, hypergeometric tests were used to score TCR-TCR, TCR-HLA and TCR-CMV co-occurrence, with a repertoire-size bias correction applied to TCR pairs. To estimate false discovery rates, a later analysis permuted the HLA or CMV assignments 20 times. A later analysis grouped co-occurring TCRs with DBSCAN, adding TCRdist sequence similarity when clustering within HLA-allele-positive subsets. For co-occurrence clustering, repertoires with fewer than 30,000 or more than 120,000 public chains were excluded, along with several repertoires with anomalous nucleotide sharing. TCRdb re-hosts the immuneACCESS table, in-frame sequences only. Its copies lack some clones; in the studies checked, an unresolved V gene accounts for under half of them, and the cause for the rest is not known. The DNA was the basis for D and trimming; V, J and clone size are from that table. The sample table records some 95,000 clones; 60% to 85% of these occur just once. The ten biggest clones cover 7.3% of the sample.

Summary of the overall study and its limitations: Correlated functional status among segregating V segments might be attributable to linkage disequilibrium, but an unknown experimental factor could not be ruled out. Compared with the 666-donor mean, donors in an Asian-associated ancestry cluster had fewer N-insertions in productive TCRs, according to a later genetic analysis. Strong co-occurrence of HLA alleles, especially DR and DQ, made assigning TCR associations to individual alleles difficult. A later analysis associated some 17,000 TCR beta sequences with specific HLA alleles at a false discovery rate of 0.05. In both the original and validation cohorts, the classifier was reported to diagnose cytomegalovirus status with high specificity and sensitivity. Three of the identified cytomegalovirus-associated TCR beta chains were confirmed in vitro to be specific for cytomegalovirus antigens. The study gave a list of about 160 TCR beta chains associated with cytomegalovirus. The authors suggested that the approach could potentially be extended to other disease states and immunological phenotypes. Across donors, most TCR sequences were observed very rarely, whereas some public TCRs were present in many individuals. About 17 rarely observed V segments, including chromosome 9 orphons, were excluded from the earlier analysis of almost 600 of the donors because counts were too low. A further reported finding was that TCR beta sequences accurately predicted the HLA-A and HLA-B alleles for most subjects in the first cohort. In an earlier analysis of about 600 of the donors, most TCR beta V segments appeared in productive rearrangements about 87% or about 30% of the time, broadly matching IMGT annotations. In a later genetic analysis, a missense DCLRE1C variant was associated with V-gene and J-gene trimming of TCR beta chains, and the association was replicated in an independent cohort. The cohort was sequenced for TCR beta chains only, and without alpha or paired-chain data the features that could be detected were limited. Presence/absence analyses assumed roughly uniform sequencing depth across donors, an assumption that may not hold. A later analysis found that HLA-associated TCR beta chains were more clonally expanded and had lower generation probabilities than equally common non-associated chains. A cluster of highly shared sequence variants was judged likely to represent a technical artifact of the sequencing pipeline. A later analysis reported that several top co-occurrence clusters appeared linked to parvovirus B19, influenza, CMV and Epstein-Barr virus. In a later analysis, the rate of TCR association differed among HLA loci, with DRB1 alleles having the most associated TCRs and HLA-C alleles having the fewest. The only immune exposure information available for the cohort was CMV serostatus. According to a later analysis, most CMV-associated TCR beta chains appeared to be HLA-restricted, and the HLA associations seemed to be driven largely by CMV exposure. Because the 87-base-pair reads could not distinguish some IMGT-functional V segments, including TRBV6-2 and TRBV6-3, those segments were excluded. HLA typing was unavailable for some donors at each locus, so association tests used only the typed subset.

Spanning cysteine to phenylalanine, the CDR3 consists of 15 amino acids. Just the 45-base CDR3 DNA is kept, in frame starting at base 1. For this chain, trimming is 1 base at the V end and 3 bases at the J end, and the number of junction bases without a gene match is 5. The germline V gene provides CDR1 SGHTA and CDR2 FQGNSA. The cohort was made up of several hundred healthy bone marrow donors. At the time of sampling, all cohort members were nominally healthy, though unrecorded immune exposures were likely present. The donor tested CMV seropositive, placing the donor among the roughly 300 seropositive members of the cohort. Each donor provided a peripheral blood sample, and peripheral blood mononuclear cells were used for TCR beta sequencing. Genomic DNA extraction from the blood cell samples was performed with the Qiagen DNeasy Blood Extraction Kit.

The source is a man in his forties or fifties in good health and CMV-seropositive. Source material: PBMCs. This receptor chain uses TRBV7-2 and TRBJ2-7, and 8 junction bases match TRBD2. The DNA is as follows: TGTGCCAGCAGCTTAGTTTCCGGGACTAGCTACGAGCAGTACTTC. It translates to CASSLVSGTSYEQYF.